This record covers a single T cell receptor (beta chain). The method was immunoSEQ multiplex PCR; TCRdb's version includes in-frame clones alone and lacks a portion of them. The table includes 110,000 to 150,000 clones, about 90% detected once. Germline V gives CDR1 SGHDN, CDR2 FVKESK. V dropped 4 bases and J dropped 1 base, with 10 bases sitting between them. The CDR3 has 14 residues. This record belongs to a study of control samples from healthy donors and cancer patients. The material sequenced was blood. The TCR originated in a young man in good health. V is TRBV14 and J is TRBJ1-1; D unclear. CDR3 sequence: CASSPRAENTEAFF. CDR3 DNA sequence: TGTGCCAGCAGCCCTCGGGCGGAGAACACTGAAGCTTTCTTT.